The next 18 T cell receptor beta chains were all read from a single sample in a study of blood T cell repertoires in COVID-19. TCRdb keeps only in-frame clones here, not all; method: immunoSEQ multiplex PCR. The profile covers 150,000 to 200,000 clones, with roughly 91% appearing a single time and about 4.2% taken by the ten largest. Sequencing was carried out using peripheral blood. Source of these receptors: a human donor in a cohort sampled during active COVID-19.

V gene TRBV27 combines with J gene TRBJ1-1; possibly TRBD1 for D (5 bases). From germline, CDR1 is MNHEY and CDR2 SMNVEV (reference sequence). Trimming removed 1 base from V and 4 bases from J, with 10 bases in between. This CDR3 is 14 amino acids long. The CDR3 here is CASSLLGGFTEAFF. The CDR3 bases are TGTGCCAGCAGTTTATTGGGGGGTTTCACTGAAGCTTTCTTT.

The rearrangement uses TRBV5-1 and TRBJ1-1; D remains ambiguous. This CDR3 has 15 amino acids. The germline V gene has CDR1 SGHRS and CDR2 YFSETQ. Trimming took 0 bases from V and 1 from J, leaving 10 bases between them. The CDR3 here is CASSLAGRSNTEAFF. The CDR3 DNA follows: TGCGCCAGCAGCTTGGCGGGAAGATCGAACACTGAAGCTTTCTTT.

J is TRBJ2-7 and V is TRBV5-1; D is perhaps TRBD1 (5 bases). The CDR3 loop spans 13 amino acids. Trimming removed 5 bases from V and 4 bases from J, with 13 bases in between. Looked up from germline, CDR1 is SGHRS and CDR2 is YFSETQ. CDR3 nucleotide sequence: TGCGCCAGCAGGTTGCCGCAGGGTTACGAGCAGTACTTC. Translation gives CASRLPQGYEQYF.

The chain uses TRBV3-1 (or the pseudogene TRBV3-2) and TRBJ2-7, with 8 bases lining up with TRBD1. There are 15 residues in the CDR3. CDR1 and CDR2 (germline): LGHDT, YNNKEL (reference sequence). The V gene end was trimmed by 2 bases and the J gene end by 5 bases; junction bases not matched to a gene: 8. The CDR3 spells CASSQRTGNSDEQYF. CDR3 nucleotides: TGTGCCAGCAGCCAACGGACAGGGAATTCTGACGAGCAGTACTTC.

This chain connects TRBV9 to TRBJ1-2, with D unclear. The CDR3 is 14 residues long. Trimming took 0 bases from V and 0 from J, leaving 6 bases between them. Germline CDR1 reads SGDLS; CDR2 reads YYNGEE. CDR3 amino acids: CASSVEPANYGYTF. The CDR3 DNA sequence: TGTGCCAGCAGCGTAGAACCAGCTAACTATGGCTACACCTTC.

CDR3 loop: CASSLAGARTDTQYF. The DNA of the CDR3 is TGCGCCAGCAGCTTGGCCGGAGCCCGCACAGATACGCAGTATTTT. The V call is TRBV5-1, the J call TRBJ2-3, with no clear D. V was cut by 0 bases and J by 1 base, with 9 bases left in between. CDR3 length equals 15 residues. CDR1 is SGHRS, CDR2 YFSETQ, per germline.

This clone was seen only once. The chain links TRBV6-5 to TRBJ1-1; 8 bases agree with TRBD1. Germline assignment: CDR1 MNHEY and CDR2 SVGAGI. Unmatched junction bases numbered 2, after V lost 0 bases and J lost 8 bases. The CDR3 consists of 13 residues. CDR3 sequence: CASSYSGDREAFF. CDR3 nucleotides: TGTGCCAGCAGTTACTCTGGGGACAGGGAAGCTTTCTTT.

This clone was observed once. The genes are TRBV4-3 and TRBJ2-3; 7 nucleotides line up with TRBD2. Germline lookup yields CDR1 LGHNA and CDR2 YSLEER. There are 18 residues in the CDR3. V was clipped by 0 bases and J by 0 bases; unmatched bases: 9. This chain's CDR3 is CASSQDAGVTFSTDTQYF. CDR3 DNA sequence: TGCGCCAGCAGCCAAGATGCGGGGGTGACATTTAGCACAGATACGCAGTATTTT.

This clone was observed a single time. The chain links TRBV2 to TRBJ2-7; a possible D gene is TRBD2 (6 bases). Germline V CDR1 and CDR2: SNHLY, FYNNEI. This CDR3 comprises 12 residues. Trimming stripped 4 bases from V and 6 bases from J, with 10 bases between. For the CDR3, the DNA is TGTGCCAGCAGTGGGGACTGGCCCGAGCAGTACTTC. Protein sequence: CASSGDWPEQYF.

V and J are TRBV5-4 and TRBJ1-3; D remains unclear. This CDR3 is built from 17 residues. The V and J ends lost 0 bases and 4 bases respectively, with 17 bases between them. Per the germline V gene, CDR1 is SGHNT and CDR2 is YYREEE (reference sequence). The CDR3 coding sequence is TGTGCCAGCAGCTTGGACGGCGCGGGTAGGGCGGGAAACACCATATATTTT. This gives the protein CASSLDGAGRAGNTIYF. Full variable domain (rest looked up from reference TRBV5-4 and TRBJ1-3): ETGVTQSPTHLIKTRGQQVTLRCSSQSGHNTVSWYQQALGQGPQFIFQYYREEENGRGNFPPRFSGLQFPNYSSELNVNALELDDSALYLCASSLDGAGRAGNTIYFGEGSWLTVV.

The chain carries TRBV5-1 and TRBJ2-1, with TRBD2 identical over 9 bases. The junction had 10 bases not matched to a gene; V was cut back by 2 bases and J by 4 bases. Germline V gene lookup returns CDR1 SGHRS and CDR2 YFSETQ. The CDR3 sequence is 17 residues long. The CDR3 bases are TGCGCCAGCAGCTTATCGGTAGGCGGGGGGGTTTACAATGAGCAGTTCTTC. As protein: CASSLSVGGGVYNEQFF.

The V and J genes are TRBV30 and TRBJ2-2; the match to TRBD2 covers 8 bases. Germline V gene lookup returns CDR1 GTSNPN and CDR2 SVGIG (reference sequence). The CDR3 is made up of 16 amino acids. V was clipped by 0 bases and J by 4 bases; unmatched bases: 7. CDR3 in DNA: TGTGCCTGGAGTGTACGCTCTAGCGGGCGCACCGGGGAGCTGTTTTTT. Translating it yields CAWSVRSSGRTGELFF.

This chain links TRBV1 with TRBJ2-7; the table calls TRBD1, which could not be checked here. TRBV1 is an annotated pseudogene. The CDR3 runs to 19 residues. The CDR3 sequence: CTSSQDWTGGDFRRYEQYF. The CDR3 coding sequence is TGCACCAGCAGCCAAGATTGGACAGGAGGGGACTTCCGTCGCTACGAGCAGTACTTC.

The chain combines TRBV19 with TRBJ2-1; 10 bases map to TRBD2. Looked up from germline, CDR1 is LNHDA and CDR2 is SQIVND (reference sequence). V was pared by 6 bases and J by 5 bases, with 7 bases of the junction left unmatched. The CDR3 extends over 15 amino acids. CDR3 protein: CASRPTSGANNEQFF. DNA for the CDR3: TGTGCCAGTAGACCCACTAGCGGGGCTAACAATGAGCAGTTCTTC. Looking up the rest from reference TRBV19 and TRBJ2-1 gives the full variable domain: DGGITQSPKYLFRKEGQNVTLSCEQNLNHDAMYWYRQDPGQGLRLIYYSQIVNDFQKGDIAEGYSVSREKKESFPLTVTSAQKNPTAFYLCASRPTSGANNEQFFGPGTRLTVL.

This chain uses TRBV10-3 with TRBJ2-1, with D perhaps matching TRBD1 (6 bases). This CDR3 has 16 residues. The germline CDR1 and CDR2 sequences are ENHRY and SYGVKD. Deletions cut 9 bases from V and 6 bases from J, with 24 bases between. CDR3 coding DNA: TGTGCCATTGCGACAGGTCAAGGGCTTGGTTCCAATGAGCAGTTCTTC. It is translated as CAIATGQGLGSNEQFF.

The V gene is TRBV19, the J gene TRBJ2-2, with 8 bases matching TRBD2. The germline V gene encodes CDR1 LNHDA and CDR2 SQIVND (reference sequence). This CDR3 contains 17 residues. V lost 2 bases to trimming and J lost 7 bases; unmatched junction nucleotides: 12. The CDR3 region has the DNA TGTGCCAGTAGTATAATGGCGGGGGGCCAAGGTGGCGGGGAGCTGTTTTTT. Translating it yields CASSIMAGGQGGGELFF.

The chain recombines TRBV18 with TRBJ1-6; TRBD1 aligns across 10 bases. V shed 3 bases, J shed 14 bases, and the junction held 16 bases outside the gene matches. The CDR3 consists of 17 residues. The germline gives CDR1 KGHSH, CDR2 LQKENI. CDR3: CASSPGAPTGGHRALHF. In DNA, the CDR3 is TGTGCCAGCTCACCCGGAGCCCCGACAGGGGGCCATCGGGCCCTCCACTTT.

The chain couples TRBV28 to TRBJ2-3; D remains unclear. This CDR3 region has 12 residues. CDR1 and CDR2 (germline): MDHEN, SYDVKM. Trimming pared 5 bases from V and 1 base from J, leaving 4 bases between. This CDR3 reads CASSAGTDTQYF. In DNA, the CDR3 is TGTGCCAGCAGTGCAGGCACAGATACGCAGTATTTT. Looking up the rest from reference TRBV28 and TRBJ2-3 gives the full variable domain: DVKVTQSSRYLVKRTGEKVFLECVQDMDHENMFWYRQDPGLGLRLIYFSYDVKMKEKGDIPEGYSVSREKKERFSLILESASTNQTSMYLCASSAGTDTQYFGPGTRLTVL.